These T cell receptor beta chains were read from a single sample in a study of OX40 agonist ivuxolimab in advanced cancers. Clones were read by immunoSEQ multiplex PCR, and TCRdb kept only the in-frame ones, dropping some. In the table there are 90,000 or so clones, under 95% of which are singletons. The sample was CD4+ or CD8+ T cells sorted from blood, taken in a trial of the OX40 agonist ivuxolimab. The source is an adult with an advanced solid tumor such as melanoma, head and neck, liver or kidney cancer. Each CDR3 is given with its conserved first and last residue. D genes are given only for firm matches. Part of the rows lack a size; the others show once, few, many or a class for expanded clones.

D gene	V gene	clone size	J gene	CDR3 DNA	CDR3 protein
.	TRBV5-6	.	TRBJ2-7	TGTGCCAGCAGCTTGTCCGGGGACGAGCAGTACTTC	CASSLSGDEQYF
TRBD2	TRBV4-1	.	TRBJ2-3	TGCGCCAGCAGCCGACGACTAGCGGGGCAATTCTCTAGCACAGATACGCAGTATTTT	CASSRRLAGQFSSTDTQYF
.	TRBV7-3	.	TRBJ2-1	TGTGCCAGCAGCTTAACCCCCCGCAATGAGCAGTTCTTC	CASSLTPRNEQFF
.	TRBV27	.	TRBJ2-3	TGTGCCAGCAGTTTATATACAGCAAGCACAGATACGCAGTATTTT	CASSLYTASTDTQYF
.	TRBV2	few	TRBJ2-3	TGTGCCAGCCGGACAGAGAACACAGATACGCAGTATTTT	CASRTENTDTQYF
.	TRBV6-1	.	TRBJ1-3	TGTGCCAGCAGTGAGGCGAGTCCGGGAAACACCATATATTTT	CASSEASPGNTIYF
.	TRBV28	.	TRBJ2-6	TGTGCCAGCAGTTTAGGGGGTAGCACTGGGGCCAACGTCCTGACTTTC	CASSLGGSTGANVLTF
.	TRBV7-9	.	TRBJ2-1	TGTGCCAGCAGCTCAACCGTTTACAATGAGCAGTTCTTC	CASSSTVYNEQFF
TRBD2	TRBV9	.	TRBJ2-2	TGTGCCAGCAGCGCCCCCCTAGCGGGGGGGACCGGGGAGCTGTTTTTT	CASSAPLAGGTGELFF
.	TRBV20-1	.	TRBJ2-5	TGCAGTGCTAGACGACAAGAGACCCAGTACTTC	CSARRQETQYF
TRBD2	TRBV28	.	TRBJ2-1	TGTGCCAGCAGCCCTCTAGCGGGAGGGAACTACAATGAGCAGTTCTTC	CASSPLAGGNYNEQFF
.	TRBV4-3	few	TRBJ2-1	TGCGCCAGCAGCCAAGATCATTGGTACAATGAGCAGTTCTTC	CASSQDHWYNEQFF
TRBD2	TRBV30	once	TRBJ2-1	TGTGCCTGGAGTGTACTAGCGGGGGGTGGTGAGCAGTTCTTC	CAWSVLAGGGEQFF
.	TRBV28	.	TRBJ2-7	TGTGCCAGCAGTCCAGAGGCAGGCAAAAGGAACTCCTACGAGCAGTACTTC	CASSPEAGKRNSYEQYF
TRBD1	TRBV15	.	TRBJ1-6	TGTGCCACCAGCAGAGATAGGGGACAGGCCCTCACCCTCCACTTT	CATSRDRGQALTLHF
TRBD2	TRBV9	.	TRBJ2-3	TGTGCCAGCAGCCCTCAGCGGGGAAGCACAGATACGCAGTATTTT	CASSPQRGSTDTQYF
.	TRBV28	.	TRBJ1-1	TGTGCCAGCAGTAGTAGCCAGGGAGGGGGGATGATTGAAGCTTTCTTT	CASSSSQGGGMIEAFF